The clone carrying this TCR beta chain was seen a single time. Its matching antigen is unknown. The sample belongs to a study of cytotoxic CD8 clonotypes in ibrutinib-treated CLL. Study at large: Following a median roughly 13 months of treatment, with a range of 6 to 36, response samples were taken. The study's findings and limits: The clonality went up when patients responded to ibrutinib and dropped back toward baseline at progression.

Assay used: immunoSEQ multiplex PCR; TCRdb lists only in-frame clones, some missing. The data contain some 130,000 clones, approximately 85% of them singletons. The sample was PBMCs, taken after 24 months of ibrutinib treatment. The sequence derives from a human donor with chronic lymphocytic leukemia.

The CDR3 coding sequence is TGTGCTCGAAGACGGGACACTGAAGCTTTCTTT. Amino acids: CARRRDTEAFF. The gene calls are TRBV30 and TRBJ1-1; D is undetermined. This CDR3 region has 11 residues. The germline V gene has CDR1 GTSNPN and CDR2 SVGIG (reference sequence).